This T cell receptor beta chain came from a study of breast tumors, draining lymph nodes, adjacent tissues. General observations from the study: Findings are consistent with lymph node origin and intratumoral expansion of most tumor T cells. Compared with lymph nodes, tumors were less diverse; compared with nontumor tissue, more.

Axillary draining lymph nodes of breast cancer patients supplied the node samples. Each CDR3 protein is one row after TCRdb ran MiXCR on the multiplex PCR reads. This table holds around 290,000 distinct CDR3 sequences, 30% found once. This clonotype came up many times. Its target is unknown. Trimming took 0 bases from V and 4 from J; bases not matched to a gene: 5. Germline V gene sequence: CDR1 SGHKS, CDR2 YYEKEE (reference sequence). The CDR3 extends over 15 amino acids. This chain uses TRBV5-5 with TRBJ2-7, with TRBD2 identical over 9 bases. The receptor was isolated from a female donor with breast cancer. Some clones in this sample may be carry-over from other donors' samples. Sequencing input: axillary lymph node tissue. The CDR3 coding sequence is TGTGCCAGCAGCTTGGCTAGCGGGATTACGTACGAGCAGTACTTC. It codes for CASSLASGITYEQYF.